What follows are 30 T cell receptor beta chains derived from one specimen sequenced in a study of cytotoxic CD8 clonotypes in ibrutinib-treated CLL. Generated by immunoSEQ multiplex PCR, the TCRdb table keeps only in-frame clones and is missing some. In the table there are 50,000 to 60,000 clones, less than 85% of which are singletons. The sample in question was PBMCs, obtained after 24 months of ibrutinib treatment. Receptor source: a human donor with chronic lymphocytic leukemia.

J is TRBJ2-2 and V is TRBV7-9; 9 positions agree with TRBD1. J was trimmed by 5 bases and V by 5 bases; bases with no gene match: 6. Germline V gene sequence: CDR1 SEHNR, CDR2 FQNEAQ (reference sequence). The CDR3 runs to 15 residues. CDR3 in amino acids: CASSVQGAETGELFF. CDR3 bases: TGTGCCAGCAGCGTACAGGGGGCAGAGACCGGGGAGCTGTTTTTT.

This chain connects TRBV11-2 to TRBJ2-3; D ambiguous. The CDR3 is made up of 12 amino acids. Germline V gene lookup returns CDR1 SGHAT and CDR2 FQNNGV. Trimming took off 1 base at V and 8 bases at J, with 7 bases between the two ends. The CDR3 bases are TGTGCCAGCAGCTTAGGGCCAGTTACGCAGTATTTT. It specifies CASSLGPVTQYF.

This clone was observed once. The gene calls are TRBV27 and TRBJ2-1; 9 bases agree with TRBD2. Trimming took 6 bases from V and 2 from J; bases not matched to a gene: 8. Germline V gives CDR1 MNHEY, CDR2 SMNVEV (reference sequence). The CDR3 totals 16 residues. Here the CDR3 reads CASSPAGGPTYNEQFF. The DNA for the CDR3 is TGTGCCAGCAGCCCAGCGGGAGGACCAACCTACAATGAGCAGTTCTTC.

This clone was seen just once. This rearrangement joins TRBV6-1 to TRBJ2-7; 7 bases align to TRBD1. Trimming removed 4 bases from V and 3 bases from J; junction bases left unmatched: 6. The CDR3 has 14 residues. CDR1 is MNHNS and CDR2 is SASEGT in the germline V gene. The CDR3 DNA reads as TGTGCCAGCAGTGCCGCAGGGGGAAGCTACGAGCAGTACTTC. Amino acid sequence: CASSAAGGSYEQYF.

This clone was detected only a few times. The chain has TRBV29-1 and TRBJ1-2; possible D gene TRBD1, 5 bases. Trimming removed 6 bases from V and 3 bases from J, with 8 bases in between. Germline V gives CDR1 SQVTM, CDR2 ANQGSEA. The CDR3 loop spans 11 amino acids. The CDR3 loop reads CSVGHHYGYTF. The CDR3 bases are TGCAGCGTCGGACATCACTATGGCTACACCTTC.

This chain joins TRBV25-1 and TRBJ1-2, with D perhaps matching TRBD1 (5 bases). This CDR3 region has 13 residues. CDR1 MGHDK and CDR2 SYGVNS come from the germline V gene. V lost 6 bases and J lost 3, with 11 bases in between. CDR3 in amino acids: CASRTDRDYGYTF. The CDR3, as DNA: TGTGCCAGCAGGACAGATAGGGACTATGGCTACACCTTC.

The genes are TRBV27 and TRBJ2-1, with 12 bases aligning to TRBD2. This CDR3 is built from 18 residues. CDR1 is MNHEY and CDR2 is SMNVEV in the germline V gene (reference sequence). V was pared by 5 bases and J by 0 bases, with 8 bases of the junction left unmatched. CDR3 sequence (DNA): TGTGCCAGCAGTCCCGGACTAGCGGGGTCGAGCTCCTACAATGAGCAGTTCTTC. Its translation is CASSPGLAGSSSYNEQFF.

The gene calls are TRBV18 and TRBJ2-3; the D call may be TRBD1 or TRBD2 (5 bases each). V lost 10 bases and J lost 5, with 16 bases in between. CDR3 size: 13 residues. CDR1 KGHSH and CDR2 LQKENI come from the germline V gene. CDR3 loop: CATEGPEGDTQYF. In DNA form, the CDR3 reads TGTGCCACCGAGGGGCCTGAAGGAGATACGCAGTATTTT.

The chain employs TRBV11-3 and TRBJ1-1; D not certain. The CDR3 sequence is 14 residues long. Germline V CDR1 and CDR2: SGHNT, YENEEA. Between the trimmed V and J ends, which lost 5 bases and 0 bases, there was a span of 10 bases. DNA for the CDR3: TGTGCCAGCAGCCCCGGGCCGTTGAACACTGAAGCTTTCTTT. Translating gives CASSPGPLNTEAFF.

The chain links TRBV27 to TRBJ2-2; 9 bases align to TRBD2. CDR3 length: 15 amino acids. Germline V gene data show CDR1 as MNHEY and CDR2 as SMNVEV (reference sequence). The V segment lost 2 bases and the J segment 7 bases; nucleotides outside the gene matches: 5. CDR3: CASSLTAGGIGELFF. The CDR3 nucleotides read TGTGCCAGCAGTTTAACAGCGGGAGGTATCGGGGAGCTGTTTTTT.

The rearrangement uses TRBV28 and TRBJ2-1; 9 bases map to TRBD2. There are 15 residues in the CDR3. Germline values: CDR1 MDHEN, CDR2 SYDVKM. J lost 7 bases, V lost 7 bases, and 11 bases had no gene match. The CDR3 region has the DNA TGTGCCAGCAACGAGGGGACTAGCTATCGGAATGAGCAGTTCTTC. This gives the protein CASNEGTSYRNEQFF.

The chain uses TRBV6-6 and TRBJ2-1, with D possibly being TRBD1 (6 bases). The ends were cut back, 0 bases at V and 4 bases at J, with 13 bases in the middle. Germline V CDR1 and CDR2: MNHNY, SVGAGI (reference sequence). This CDR3 region has 16 residues. CDR3 protein: CASSYSIEGVYNEQFF. The CDR3, as DNA: TGTGCCAGCAGTTACTCGATAGAGGGGGTTTACAATGAGCAGTTCTTC.

The chain couples TRBV9 to TRBJ2-1; D gene uncertain. Between the trimmed V and J ends, which lost 3 bases and 3 bases, there was a span of 4 bases. The germline gives CDR1 SGDLS, CDR2 YYNGEE. The length of the CDR3 is 12 residues. CDR3 in DNA: TGTGCCAGCAGCGGGGACTACAATGAGCAGTTCTTC. This codes for CASSGDYNEQFF.

Notes on this clone: The sample carries other DNA sequences with the same CDR3. The V call is TRBV14, the J call TRBJ1-1, with 8 bases aligning to TRBD1. The CDR3 is made up of 15 amino acids. With V trimmed by 2 bases and J by 2 bases, 4 bases remained unmatched. From germline, CDR1 is SGHDN and CDR2 FVKESK. The CDR3 coding sequence is TGTGCCAGCAGCCAACGGACAGGGCGCAACACTGAAGCTTTCTTT. Its protein is CASSQRTGRNTEAFF. The full variable domain, completed using reference TRBV14 and TRBJ1-1, is EAGVTQFPSHSVIEKGQTVTLRCDPISGHDNLYWYRRVMGKEIKFLLHFVKESKQDESGMPNNRFLAERTGGTYSTLKVQPAELEDSGVYFCASSQRTGRNTEAFFGQGTRLTVV.

The chain carries TRBV11-2 and TRBJ1-4, with D uncertain. Germline values: CDR1 SGHAT, CDR2 FQNNGV. V was trimmed by 2 bases and J by 0 bases, leaving 7 bases between them. The CDR3 covers 15 residues. In DNA, the CDR3 is TGTGCCAGCAGCTTAAACACTGCAACTAATGAAAAACTGTTTTTT. Amino acids: CASSLNTATNEKLFF.

The chain couples TRBV6-5 to TRBJ1-1; TRBD1 aligns across 7 bases. The V gene's germline CDR1 is MNHEY and CDR2 SVGAGI. CDR3 length equals 16 residues. The trim removed 0 bases at V and 1 base at J, leaving 5 bases unmatched. The CDR3 nucleotides read TGTGCCAGCAGTTACTCGGACAGGCGAACGAACACTGAAGCTTTCTTT. Residues: CASSYSDRRTNTEAFF.

The chain recombines TRBV6-1 with TRBJ1-1; the D is unclear. CDR1 MNHNS and CDR2 SASEGT come from the germline V gene. The CDR3 sequence is 11 residues long. V was shortened by 3 bases and J by 6 bases, with 5 bases between the two germline ends. The CDR3 is CASSEEPEAFF. DNA for the CDR3: TGTGCCAGCAGTGAGGAACCTGAAGCTTTCTTT.

The V gene is TRBV10-2, the J gene TRBJ1-3, with D maybe TRBD1 (5 bases). The CDR3 runs 13 residues. CDR1 and CDR2 from the germline V gene are WSHSY and SAAADI. Trimming took 4 bases from V and 4 from J, leaving 8 bases between them. CDR3 loop: CASSGQIGNTIYF. CDR3 sequence (DNA): TGCGCCAGCAGTGGACAGATAGGAAACACCATATATTTT.

The gene calls are TRBV23-1 and TRBJ1-1; 9 nucleotides agree with TRBD1. TRBV23-1 is treated as an ORF (open reading frame) with a function not yet certain. J lost 4 bases, V lost 0 bases, and 3 bases had no gene match. The CDR3 loop spans 15 amino acids. The CDR3 DNA reads as TGCGCCAGCAGTCAATCGGGACAGGGACTCACTGAAGCTTTCTTT. This sequence encodes CASSQSGQGLTEAFF.

For the CDR3, the DNA is TGTGCCAGCAGATTCGGGACTTCCAATGAGCAGTTCTTC. Amino acid sequence: CASRFGTSNEQFF. V usage is TRBV6-1 and J usage is TRBJ2-1; D possibly corresponds to TRBD2 (6 bases). V was pared by 6 bases and J by 6 bases, with 12 bases between. CDR1 is MNHNS and CDR2 is SASEGT in the germline V gene. The CDR3 sequence is 13 residues long.

The V gene is TRBV28, the J gene TRBJ2-5, with 10 bases fitting TRBD2. In germline, CDR1 is MDHEN, CDR2 SYDVKM. J was trimmed by 4 bases and V by 5 bases; bases with no gene match: 7. The CDR3 has 15 amino acids. The CDR3 spells CASSGGASGRETQYF. As DNA, the CDR3 is TGTGCCAGCAGTGGGGGGGCTAGCGGGAGAGAGACCCAGTACTTC.

Turning to this clone: The germline gene is not matched at one end of the junction; a read error may be the cause. The chain joins TRBV18 to TRBJ2-7; 11 nucleotides align to TRBD2. Germline CDR1 reads KGHSH; CDR2 reads LQKENI. The CDR3 length is 16 residues. CDR3 in DNA: TGTGCCAGCCCACCCTTTTGGTTAGCGGGAGGGTACGAGCAGTACTTC. Its translation: CASPPFWLAGGYEQYF.

The chain is built from TRBV4-3 and TRBJ2-1; D is undetermined. The V end was cut by 4 bases, the J end by 5 bases, with 15 bases between. This CDR3 comprises 15 residues. Germline CDR1 is LGHNA and CDR2 is YSLEER. This CDR3 reads CASSLDGSSNNEQFF. The CDR3 DNA sequence: TGCGCCAGCAGCCTGGACGGAAGTTCTAACAATGAGCAGTTCTTC.

About this clone itself: Mismatch with germline at one junction end may stem from a read error. In DNA, the CDR3 is TGTGCCATCAGTGAGTCGAGGGGAAGCGGGAACTACGAGCAGTACTTC. As protein: CAISESRGSGNYEQYF. The V and J genes are TRBV6-1 and TRBJ2-7, with 7 bases aligning to TRBD2. Per the germline V gene, CDR1 is MNHNS and CDR2 is SASEGT. The CDR3 loop spans 16 amino acids.

This rearrangement joins TRBV5-6 to TRBJ2-2; D may be TRBD1 (5 bases). This CDR3 spans 14 amino acids. Germline CDR1 and CDR2: SGHDT and YYEEEE. V lost 5 bases and J lost 2, with 10 bases in between. The CDR3 DNA reads TGTGCCAGCAGATCTGGACAAAACACCGGGGAGCTGTTTTTT. This codes for CASRSGQNTGELFF.

The chain links TRBV6-5 to TRBJ1-1, with 7 bases matching TRBD1. Trimming at V came to 2 bases and at J to 1 base, leaving 7 bases not matched to a gene. Looked up from germline, CDR1 is MNHEY and CDR2 is SVGAGI. This CDR3 has 16 amino acids. CDR3 region: CASSYQGQPTNTEAFF. CDR3 in DNA: TGTGCCAGCAGTTACCAGGGACAGCCAACGAACACTGAAGCTTTCTTT.

The chain combines TRBV7-2 with TRBJ2-3, with TRBD1 matching over 8 bases. This CDR3 spans 13 amino acids. Germline V gene data show CDR1 as SGHTA and CDR2 as FQGNSA. Trimming removed 4 bases from V and 7 bases from J; junction bases left unmatched: 4. This CDR3 is CASSSRTGNTQYF. The CDR3 bases are TGTGCCAGCAGCTCACGGACAGGGAATACGCAGTATTTT.

V gene TRBV5-1 combines with J gene TRBJ2-1; the D gene is possibly TRBD2 (7 bases). This CDR3 region has 15 residues. V lost 4 bases and J lost 3, with 14 bases in between. Germline V lookup: CDR1 SGHRS, CDR2 YFSETQ. The CDR3 DNA follows: TGCGCCAGCAGCCCGGGGGGCGGGATCTACAATGAGCAGTTCTTC. Its translation is CASSPGGGIYNEQFF.

The CDR3 region is CASSLSMNTEAFF. CDR3 DNA: TGTGCCAGCAGTTTATCCATGAACACTGAAGCTTTCTTT. The gene calls are TRBV27 and TRBJ1-1; D call uncertain. CDR1 MNHEY and CDR2 SMNVEV come from the germline V gene (reference sequence). The CDR3 totals 13 residues. The V end lost 0 bases, the J end lost 0 bases, and 2 bases lay between the germline ends.

The chain recombines TRBV5-6 with TRBJ2-7; D is possibly TRBD1 or TRBD2 (6 bases each). The germline CDR1 and CDR2 sequences are SGHDT and YYEEEE. This CDR3 spans 14 amino acids. V lost 3 bases and J lost 2, with 12 bases in between. The CDR3 sequence: CASSSRRGTYEQYF. Here the CDR3 DNA reads TGTGCCAGCAGCTCCCGGAGGGGGACCTACGAGCAGTACTTC.